The entry below describes one T cell receptor beta chain. The target of this receptor is not known. The sample holds no much larger clone one base away, and base qualities are not on file. These data belong to a study of post-analysis software for immune sequencing data (dated by TCRdb to the mid-2010s). Regarding the complete study: Recorded disease courses included relapsing-remitting, secondary progressive and progressive-relapsing multiple sclerosis, with some patients lacking subtype annotation. The multiple sclerosis patient repertoires were compared with roughly twelve previously published healthy control repertoires from donors aged about 6 to 26 years. A subset of samples was prepared in parallel using single-end sample barcoding, then pooled and co-amplified after Illumina adapter ligation. Study-wide conclusions, independent of this receptor: The multiple sclerosis patient group was slightly younger than the control group. Significantly higher frequencies in patients than in controls were found for a few TRBV segments, including TRBV5-6, TRBV5-1 and TRBV20-1. Normalized Chao1 diversity was significantly lower in multiple sclerosis patients than controls, suggesting substantial peripheral T-cell clonal expansion. When samples were clustered directly using the F measure, samples prepared in the same batch co-clustered strongly, which prompted a batch-effect correction.

Receptor libraries were prepared by PCR. Reads for this sample came from an Illumina HiSeq 2500. Unique molecular identifiers were incorporated into TCR beta cDNA libraries to reduce PCR and sequencing biases. Every 1 to 10 million input T cells yielded 500,000 or so cDNA molecules, meaning each molecule approximated one T cell. The same protocol used for the earlier healthy control dataset was applied to prepare and sequence the patient libraries. Samples belonging to the same batch were prepared together, multiplexed and sequenced on a shared HiSeq lane. Processing in the source paper ran as follows. MIGEC was used to process the raw barcoded reads, and molecular identifier groups with only a single read were discarded before consensus assembly and CDR3 extraction. VDJtools was used for post-analysis of the clonotype tables, and diversity was normalized by down-sampling every dataset to the size of the smallest sample. In repertoire overlap clustering, CDR3 amino acid sequences, but not nucleotide sequences, were matched to correct batch-related cross-sample contamination. The public reads were reprocessed in TCRdb via fastp at Q25 and MiXCR, keeping in-frame beta chains. CDR3 protein sequences are deduplicated, and each keeps its most common genes and DNA. TCRdb, rather than the study authors, made the V and J calls. Here the sample has roughly 800,000 distinct CDR3 sequences; approximately 53% occur a single time. Together, the top ten hold approximately 4.3% of the sample.

TCR beta repertoires were profiled from peripheral blood of roughly 13 young patients with multiple sclerosis to demonstrate the VDJtools post-analysis software. The patients with multiple sclerosis were children and adolescents between roughly 6 and 17 years of age. According to the germline V gene, CDR1 reads SGHRS and CDR2 reads YFSETQ. There are 15 amino acids in the CDR3, from cysteine to phenylalanine inclusive. The entry retains the CDR3 DNA only, 45 bases that are in frame from base 1. Between the V and J ends, shortened by 5 bases and 4 bases respectively, the junction contains 18 bases. This sequence uses TRBV5-1 and TRBJ1-2; there is no confident call for the D gene. The sample consisted of blood. The TCR originated in a girl aged 10 to 17 with multiple sclerosis. The nucleotide sequence is given as TGCGCCAGCAGTCGAGCGCCGGACGGCAGCTATGGCTACACCTTC. This encodes CASSRAPDGSYGYTF.